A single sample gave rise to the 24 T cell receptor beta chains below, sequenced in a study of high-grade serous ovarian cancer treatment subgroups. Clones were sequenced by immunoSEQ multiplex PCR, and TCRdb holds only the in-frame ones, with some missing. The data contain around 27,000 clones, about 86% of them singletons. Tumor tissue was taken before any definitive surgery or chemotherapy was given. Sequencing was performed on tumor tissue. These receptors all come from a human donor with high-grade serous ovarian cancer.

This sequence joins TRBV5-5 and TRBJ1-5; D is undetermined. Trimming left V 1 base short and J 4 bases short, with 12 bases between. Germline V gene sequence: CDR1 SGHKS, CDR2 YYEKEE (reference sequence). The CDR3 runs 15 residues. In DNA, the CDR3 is TGTGCCAGCAGCTTGTGGGGAGGGAGTAATCAGCCCCAGCATTTT. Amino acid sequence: CASSLWGGSNQPQHF.

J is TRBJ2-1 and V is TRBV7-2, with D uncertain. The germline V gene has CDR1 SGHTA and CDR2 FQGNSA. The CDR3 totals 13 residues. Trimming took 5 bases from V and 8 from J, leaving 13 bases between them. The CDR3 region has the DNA TGTGCCAGCAGCCCTTGGTACTCCGATGAGCAGTTCTTC. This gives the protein CASSPWYSDEQFF.

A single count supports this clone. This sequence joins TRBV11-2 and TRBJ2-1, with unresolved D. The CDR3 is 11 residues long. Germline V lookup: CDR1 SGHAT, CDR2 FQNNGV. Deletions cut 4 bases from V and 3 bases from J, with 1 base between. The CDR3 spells CASSYYNEQFF. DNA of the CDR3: TGTGCCAGCAGCTACTACAATGAGCAGTTCTTC. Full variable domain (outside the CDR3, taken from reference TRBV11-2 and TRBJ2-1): EAGVAQSPRYKIIEKRQSVAFWCNPISGHATLYWYQQILGQGPKLLIQFQNNGVVDDSQLPKDRFSAERLKGVDSTLKIQPAKLEDSAVYLCASSYYNEQFFGPGTRLTVL.

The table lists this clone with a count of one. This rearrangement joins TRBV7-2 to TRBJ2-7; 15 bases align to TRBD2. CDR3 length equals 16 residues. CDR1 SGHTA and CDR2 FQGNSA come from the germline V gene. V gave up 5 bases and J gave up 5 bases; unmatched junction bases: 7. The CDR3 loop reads CASSTGLAGGRNEQYF. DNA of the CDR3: TGTGCCAGCAGCACGGGACTAGCGGGAGGAAGAAACGAGCAGTACTTC. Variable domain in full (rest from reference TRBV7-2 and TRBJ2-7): GAGVSQSPSNKVTEKGKDVELRCDPISGHTALYWYRQSLGQGLEFLIYFQGNSAPDKSGLPSDRFSAERTGGSVSTLTIQRTQQEDSAVYLCASSTGLAGGRNEQYFGPGTRLTVT.

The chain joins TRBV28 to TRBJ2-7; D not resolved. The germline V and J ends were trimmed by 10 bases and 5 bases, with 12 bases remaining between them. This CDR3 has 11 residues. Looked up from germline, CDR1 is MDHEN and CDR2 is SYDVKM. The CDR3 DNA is TGTGCCACCCAAGAGGCCGACGAGCAGTACTTC. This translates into CATQEADEQYF.

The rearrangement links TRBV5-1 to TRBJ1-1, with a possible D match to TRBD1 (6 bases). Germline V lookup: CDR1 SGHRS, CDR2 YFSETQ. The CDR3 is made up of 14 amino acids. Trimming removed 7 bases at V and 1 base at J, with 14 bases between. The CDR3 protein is CASSSGHRNTEAFF. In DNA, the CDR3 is TGCGCCAGCTCGTCGGGACACCGGAACACTGAAGCTTTCTTT.

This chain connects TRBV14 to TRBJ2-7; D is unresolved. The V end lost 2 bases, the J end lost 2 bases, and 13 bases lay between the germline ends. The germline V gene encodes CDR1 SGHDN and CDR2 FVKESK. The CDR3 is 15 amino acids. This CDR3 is CASSQTGQPPYEQYF. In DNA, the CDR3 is TGTGCCAGCAGCCAAACCGGCCAGCCACCCTACGAGCAGTACTTC.

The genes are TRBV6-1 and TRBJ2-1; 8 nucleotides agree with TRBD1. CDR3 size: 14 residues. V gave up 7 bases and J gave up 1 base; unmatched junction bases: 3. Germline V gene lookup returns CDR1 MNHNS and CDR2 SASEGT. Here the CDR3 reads CASTRDRSYNEQFF. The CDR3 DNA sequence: TGTGCCAGCACCCGGGACAGGTCCTACAATGAGCAGTTCTTC.

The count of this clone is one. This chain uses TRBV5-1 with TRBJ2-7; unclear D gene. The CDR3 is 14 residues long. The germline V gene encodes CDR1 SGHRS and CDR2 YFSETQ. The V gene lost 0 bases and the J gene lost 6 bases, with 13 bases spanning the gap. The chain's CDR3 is CASSLVASLSEQYF. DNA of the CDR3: TGCGCCAGCAGCTTGGTGGCAAGCCTGAGCGAGCAGTACTTC.

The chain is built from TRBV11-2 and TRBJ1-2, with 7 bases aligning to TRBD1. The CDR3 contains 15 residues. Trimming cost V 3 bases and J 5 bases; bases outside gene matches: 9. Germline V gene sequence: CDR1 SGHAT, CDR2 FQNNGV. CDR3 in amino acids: CASSFTDRVDYGYTF. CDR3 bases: TGTGCCAGCAGCTTCACCGACAGGGTGGATTATGGCTACACCTTC.

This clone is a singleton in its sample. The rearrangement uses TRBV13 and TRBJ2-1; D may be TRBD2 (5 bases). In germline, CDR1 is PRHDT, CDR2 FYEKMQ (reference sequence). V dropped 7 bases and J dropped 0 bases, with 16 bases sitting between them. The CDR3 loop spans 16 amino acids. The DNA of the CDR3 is TGTGCCAGCACCCCGGCTAGCTTTCACTCCTACAATGAGCAGTTCTTC. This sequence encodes CASTPASFHSYNEQFF.

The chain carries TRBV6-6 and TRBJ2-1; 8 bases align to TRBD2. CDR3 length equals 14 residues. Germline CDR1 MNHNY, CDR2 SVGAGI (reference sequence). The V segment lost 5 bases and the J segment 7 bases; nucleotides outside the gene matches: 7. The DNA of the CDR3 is TGTGCCAGCAGTCGAAGCGGGGGAGGTAATGAGCAGTTCTTC. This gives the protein CASSRSGGGNEQFF.

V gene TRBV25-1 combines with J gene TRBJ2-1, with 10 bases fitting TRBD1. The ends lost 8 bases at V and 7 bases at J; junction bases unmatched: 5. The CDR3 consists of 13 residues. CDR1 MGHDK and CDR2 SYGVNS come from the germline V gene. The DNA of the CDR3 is TGTGCCAGCTCGAGGGACAGGGGAAATGAGCAGTTCTTC. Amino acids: CASSRDRGNEQFF. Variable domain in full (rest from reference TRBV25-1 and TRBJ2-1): EADIYQTPRYLVIGTGKKITLECSQTMGHDKMYWYQQDPGMELHLIHYSYGVNSTEKGDLSSESTVSRIRTEHFPLTLESARPSHTSQYLCASSRDRGNEQFFGPGTRLTVL.

DNA of the CDR3: TGTGCCACCAGCAGAGAGCGCCGAGATACGCAGTATTTT. It encodes CATSRERRDTQYF. The chain is built from TRBV15 and TRBJ2-3, with no clear D. V lost 0 bases and J 5 bases, leaving 6 bases between the germline ends. The length of the CDR3 is 13 residues. CDR1 and CDR2 (germline): LNHNV, YYDKDF (reference sequence).

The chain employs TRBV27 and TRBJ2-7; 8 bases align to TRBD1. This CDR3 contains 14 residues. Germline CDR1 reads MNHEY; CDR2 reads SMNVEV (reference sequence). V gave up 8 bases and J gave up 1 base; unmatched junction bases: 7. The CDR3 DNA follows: TGTGCCAGCCGACAGGGGATAGCGTCCTACGAGCAGTACTTC. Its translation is CASRQGIASYEQYF.

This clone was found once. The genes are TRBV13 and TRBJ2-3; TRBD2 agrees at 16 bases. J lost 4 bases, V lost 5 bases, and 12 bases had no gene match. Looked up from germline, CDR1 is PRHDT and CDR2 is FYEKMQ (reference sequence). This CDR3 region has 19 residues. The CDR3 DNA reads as TGTGCCAGCAGCCTGGGACTAGCGGGAGGGGAGGTCGGGGCAGATACGCAGTATTTT. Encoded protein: CASSLGLAGGEVGADTQYF.

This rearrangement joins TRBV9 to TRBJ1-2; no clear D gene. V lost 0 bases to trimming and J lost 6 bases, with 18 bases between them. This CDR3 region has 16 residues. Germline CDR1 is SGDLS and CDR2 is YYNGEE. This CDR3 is CASSVVYPLTVNGYTF. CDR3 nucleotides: TGTGCCAGCAGCGTAGTATATCCGCTCACGGTTAATGGCTACACCTTC.

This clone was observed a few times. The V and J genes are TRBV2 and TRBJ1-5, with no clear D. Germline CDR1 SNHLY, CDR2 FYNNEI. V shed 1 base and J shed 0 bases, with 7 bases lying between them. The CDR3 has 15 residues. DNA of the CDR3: TGTGCCAGCAGTGAAGAGACGGTTAGCAATCAGCCCCAGCATTTT. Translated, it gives CASSEETVSNQPQHF.

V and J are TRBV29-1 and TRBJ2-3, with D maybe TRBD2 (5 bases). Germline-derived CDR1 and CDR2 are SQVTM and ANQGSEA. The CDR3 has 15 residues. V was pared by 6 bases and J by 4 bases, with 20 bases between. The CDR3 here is CSVRGYRSSSDTQYF. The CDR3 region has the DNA TGCAGCGTCCGGGGTTATCGGTCGTCCTCAGATACGCAGTATTTT.

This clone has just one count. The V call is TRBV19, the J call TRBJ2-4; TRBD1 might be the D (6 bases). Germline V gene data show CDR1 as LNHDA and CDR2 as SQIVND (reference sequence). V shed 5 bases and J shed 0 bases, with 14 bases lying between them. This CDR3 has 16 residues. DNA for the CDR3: TGTGCCAGTAGTCCCCGGACAGAGATAGCCAAAAACATTCAGTACTTC. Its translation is CASSPRTEIAKNIQYF.

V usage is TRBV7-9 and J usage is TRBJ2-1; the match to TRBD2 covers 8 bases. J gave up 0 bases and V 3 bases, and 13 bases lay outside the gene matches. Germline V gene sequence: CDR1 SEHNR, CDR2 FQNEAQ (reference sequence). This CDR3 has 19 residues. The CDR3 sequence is CASSFPSGSYSYSYNEQFF. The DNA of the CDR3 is TGTGCCAGCAGCTTTCCTAGCGGGTCTTACTCTTACTCCTACAATGAGCAGTTCTTC.

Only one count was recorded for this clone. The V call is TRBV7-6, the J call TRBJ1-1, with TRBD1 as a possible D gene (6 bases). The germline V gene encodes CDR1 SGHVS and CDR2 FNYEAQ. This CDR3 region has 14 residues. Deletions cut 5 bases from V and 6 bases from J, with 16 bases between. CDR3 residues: CASSQQTGRPEAFF. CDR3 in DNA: TGTGCCAGCAGCCAGCAGACAGGAAGGCCTGAAGCTTTCTTT.

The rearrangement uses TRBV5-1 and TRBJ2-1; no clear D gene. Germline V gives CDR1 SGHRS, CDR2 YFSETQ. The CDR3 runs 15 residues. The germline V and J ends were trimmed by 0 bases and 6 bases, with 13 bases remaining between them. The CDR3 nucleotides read TGCGCCAGCAGCTTGGGTCTAGATGGGTCCAATGAGCAGTTCTTC. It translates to CASSLGLDGSNEQFF.

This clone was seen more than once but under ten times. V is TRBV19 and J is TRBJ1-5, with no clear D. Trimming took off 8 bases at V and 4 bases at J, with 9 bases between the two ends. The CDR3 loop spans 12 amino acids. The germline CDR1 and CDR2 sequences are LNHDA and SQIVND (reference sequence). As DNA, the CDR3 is TGTGCCAGTGGGAGCGGAAATCAGCCCCAGCATTTT. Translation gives CASGSGNQPQHF.